A single sample is the source of the 10 T cell receptor beta chains below, sequenced in a study of shared clonotypes between healthy human individuals. The protocol was immunoSEQ multiplex PCR, while the TCRdb copy is restricted to in-frame clones and leaves out a portion. This sample carries 1.6 million or so clones, roughly 97% of them seen once, and the ten largest clones take approximately 1.1%. Material for sequencing was naive CD4+ T cells sorted from blood. The subset: CD45RA+ positively selected. All receptors come from a man aged 30 to 45 in good health.

The rearrangement joins TRBV18 to TRBJ2-1, with 12 bases aligning to TRBD2. This CDR3 spans 15 amino acids. Looked up from germline, CDR1 is KGHSH and CDR2 is LQKENI. J gave up 3 bases and V 5 bases, and 2 bases lay outside the gene matches. CDR3: CASSALAGGYNEQFF. The CDR3 DNA reads as TGTGCCAGCTCAGCACTAGCGGGAGGCTACAATGAGCAGTTCTTC.

V gene TRBV5-5 combines with J gene TRBJ2-7; D unclear. From germline, CDR1 is SGHKS and CDR2 YYEKEE (reference sequence). The germline V and J ends were trimmed by 3 bases and 3 bases, with 7 bases remaining between them. The CDR3 totals 12 residues. This CDR3 is CASSSPYYEQYF. The CDR3 DNA follows: TGTGCCAGCAGCTCCCCTTACTACGAGCAGTACTTC.

This sequence joins TRBV6-5 and TRBJ2-1, with 9 nucleotides matching TRBD1. The CDR3 totals 16 residues. CDR1 is MNHEY and CDR2 is SVGAGI in the germline V gene. V gave up 0 bases and J gave up 3 bases; unmatched junction bases: 3. The CDR3 loop reads CASSYSEGQGYNEQFF. DNA of the CDR3: TGTGCCAGCAGTTACTCGGAGGGACAGGGCTACAATGAGCAGTTCTTC.

J is TRBJ2-7 and V is TRBV18; a weak D match, TRBD2 (5 bases). This CDR3 is 14 amino acids long. The germline V gene encodes CDR1 KGHSH and CDR2 LQKENI. V was trimmed by 6 bases and J by 11 bases, leaving 23 bases between them. The CDR3 DNA follows: TGTGCCAGCTCCACAAGAGGCGGTTCCTACGGGGAGTACTTC. It encodes CASSTRGGSYGEYF.

V and J are TRBV5-1 and TRBJ1-4; possibly TRBD1 for D (6 bases). Trimming left V 0 bases short and J 7 bases short, with 13 bases between. Germline CDR1 and CDR2: SGHRS and YFSETQ. The CDR3 totals 15 residues. The CDR3 region is CASSLGGGFREKLFF. CDR3 sequence (DNA): TGCGCCAGCAGCTTGGGAGGGGGGTTTCGTGAAAAACTGTTTTTT.

This clone was counted a single time. The chain links TRBV6-5 to TRBJ2-7; tentative D call: TRBD2 (5 bases). The V and J ends lost 6 bases and 5 bases respectively, with 20 bases between them. Per germline, CDR1 MNHEY and CDR2 SVGAGI. The CDR3 is made up of 15 amino acids. The CDR3 DNA sequence: TGTGCCAGCAGCCCCGCGGGCGGGCTCGTCCACGAGCAGTACTTC. This translates into CASSPAGGLVHEQYF.

The J gene is TRBJ2-7, the V gene TRBV6-1; 7 bases map to TRBD1. Germline loops: CDR1 MNHNS, CDR2 SASEGT. This CDR3 has 15 residues. The junction had 10 bases not matched to a gene; V was cut back by 6 bases and J by 2 bases. The CDR3 reads CASRWGATGAYEQYF. For the CDR3, the DNA is TGTGCCAGCAGGTGGGGCGCAACAGGGGCCTACGAGCAGTACTTC.

This chain connects TRBV30 to TRBJ1-1; TRBD1 might be the D (5 bases). Trimming removed 0 bases at V and 5 bases at J, with 7 bases between. The CDR3 length is 12 residues. Germline V lookup: CDR1 GTSNPN, CDR2 SVGIG (reference sequence). The CDR3 coding sequence is TGTGCCTGGAGTGTACACAGGACTGAAGCTTTCTTT. It encodes CAWSVHRTEAFF.

The rearrangement links TRBV5-1 to TRBJ2-2; D is perhaps TRBD1 (5 bases). V dropped 6 bases and J dropped 2 bases, with 11 bases sitting between them. CDR3 length equals 14 residues. Germline CDR1 reads SGHRS; CDR2 reads YFSETQ. CDR3 nucleotides: TGCGCCAGCATTTGGGGCACTAACACCGGGGAGCTGTTTTTT. Amino acids: CASIWGTNTGELFF.

This clone turned up a few times. Other DNA variants within this sample encode the same CDR3. The gene calls are TRBV5-4 and TRBJ1-1; D is unclear. The V end was cut by 1 base, the J end by 1 base, with 5 bases between. CDR1 is SGHNT, CDR2 YYREEE, per germline (reference sequence). The CDR3 has 13 amino acids. Here the CDR3 reads CASSLKGNTEAFF. The CDR3 DNA follows: TGTGCCAGCAGCTTGAAGGGGAACACTGAAGCTTTCTTT.